The 21 T cell receptor beta chains presented below share a single source sample, sequenced in a study of blood T cell repertoires in COVID-19. Sequenced by immunoSEQ multiplex PCR; TCRdb stores in-frame clones only, minus some. The top ten hold about 4% of the sample, which has 300,000 to 350,000 clones, 90% seen once. Sequenced sample: PBMCs or T cells enriched from blood (not recorded which). All receptors come from a woman aged 25 to 39 who had been exposed to COVID-19.

The J gene is TRBJ2-2, the V gene TRBV5-1, with 8 positions matching TRBD2. Germline V gene sequence: CDR1 SGHRS, CDR2 YFSETQ. This CDR3 is 16 amino acids long. Germline trimming cut 3 bases from V and 7 bases from J; bases unmatched to any gene: 11. Here the CDR3 reads CASSSNEGLGFGELFF. The CDR3 DNA reads TGCGCCAGCAGCTCCAACGAGGGACTAGGATTCGGGGAGCTGTTTTTT. The variable domain in full, with the rest retrieved from reference TRBV5-1 and TRBJ2-2, is KAGVTQTPRYLIKTRGQQVTLSCSPISGHRSVSWYQQTPGQGLQFLFEYFSETQRNKGNFPGRFSGRQFSNSRSEMNVSTLELGDSALYLCASSSNEGLGFGELFFGEGSRLTVL.

The V and J genes are TRBV27 and TRBJ2-2; 7 bases match TRBD2. The CDR3 spans 17 residues. Per germline, CDR1 MNHEY and CDR2 SMNVEV (reference sequence). J gave up 0 bases and V 6 bases, and 10 bases lay outside the gene matches. Here the CDR3 reads CASSPNPGTTNTGELFF. The CDR3 DNA sequence: TGTGCCAGCAGCCCCAACCCCGGGACTACGAACACCGGGGAGCTGTTTTTT.

V is TRBV6-5 and J is TRBJ2-7; TRBD1 agrees at 8 bases. There are 15 residues in the CDR3. J gave up 3 bases and V 5 bases, and 9 bases lay outside the gene matches. In germline, CDR1 is MNHEY, CDR2 SVGAGI. The CDR3 reads CASSPRDRFGYEQYF. The CDR3 DNA reads TGTGCCAGCAGTCCCCGGGACAGGTTCGGCTACGAGCAGTACTTC.

V and J are TRBV4-1 and TRBJ1-2; possibly TRBD1 for D (6 bases). The CDR3 spans 16 residues. V was trimmed by 1 base and J by 4 bases, leaving 16 bases between them. CDR1 MGHRA and CDR2 YSYEKL come from the germline V gene. The CDR3 region is CASSQGPGVPAYGYTF. CDR3 DNA: TGCGCCAGCAGCCAAGGCCCAGGGGTGCCGGCCTATGGCTACACCTTC.

The CDR3 nucleotides are TGTGCCAGTACGAATCAGGGGGCAGATACGCAGTATTTT. Its protein is CASTNQGADTQYF. The V gene is TRBV19, the J gene TRBJ2-3, with 7 bases identical to TRBD1. CDR3 size: 13 residues. CDR1 and CDR2 from the germline V gene are LNHDA and SQIVND (reference sequence). J gave up 4 bases and V 7 bases, and 5 bases lay outside the gene matches.

This clone was counted only a few times. The chain carries TRBV9 and TRBJ1-3; 8 nucleotides agree with TRBD1. Trimming removed 3 bases from V and 8 bases from J; junction bases left unmatched: 13. The CDR3 consists of 16 residues. The germline V gene encodes CDR1 SGDLS and CDR2 YYNGEE. The CDR3 loop is CASSADPHRGEDTIYF. CDR3 DNA: TGTGCCAGCAGCGCGGACCCCCACAGGGGGGAGGACACCATATATTTT.

The chain employs TRBV7-8 and TRBJ2-3, with D maybe TRBD2 (5 bases). This CDR3 has 11 residues. Germline values: CDR1 SGHVS, CDR2 FQNEAQ. Between the trimmed V and J ends, which lost 5 bases and 8 bases, there was a span of 8 bases. CDR3 loop: CASSPEGTQYF. CDR3 sequence (DNA): TGTGCCAGCAGCCCCGAGGGTACGCAGTATTTT.

The chain links TRBV5-4 to TRBJ2-7, with a tentative D call TRBD1 (5 bases). The CDR3 is 12 amino acids. V was trimmed by 0 bases and J by 4 bases, leaving 5 bases between them. Germline-derived CDR1 and CDR2 are SGHNT and YYREEE (reference sequence). Written as DNA, the CDR3 is TGTGCCAGCAGCTTGGAGGGGTACGAGCAGTACTTC. As protein: CASSLEGYEQYF.

The genes are TRBV6-5 and TRBJ2-5, with D possibly TRBD2 on 6 matching bases. The CDR3 runs to 15 residues. V was trimmed by 6 bases and J by 5 bases, leaving 19 bases between them. Germline V lookup: CDR1 MNHEY, CDR2 SVGAGI. CDR3 sequence (DNA): TGTGCCAGCAGGGGCCGGGAGCTCACGGGGGAGACCCAGTACTTC. This sequence encodes CASRGRELTGETQYF.

J is TRBJ2-7 and V is TRBV16; tentative D call: TRBD1 (6 bases). The CDR3 has 15 amino acids. Trimming cost V 3 bases and J 3 bases, with 15 bases left between them. Germline V gene data show CDR1 as KGHSY and CDR2 as FQNENV. The CDR3 DNA follows: TGTGCCAGCAGCCATTCCGGACTCAGGGGCTACGAGCAGTACTTC. The encoded protein is CASSHSGLRGYEQYF.

The chain combines TRBV7-2 with TRBJ2-7; 7 bases are a match to TRBD1. J lost 4 bases, V lost 5 bases, and 11 bases had no gene match. Germline V gene sequence: CDR1 SGHTA, CDR2 FQGNSA. The CDR3 totals 15 residues. CDR3 amino acids: CASSPRRGLGYEQYF. CDR3 nucleotide sequence: TGTGCCAGCAGCCCCCGCAGGGGGTTAGGGTACGAGCAGTACTTC.

This clone was detected a few times. The V and J genes are TRBV6-5 and TRBJ1-4; the match to TRBD1 covers 7 bases. The CDR3 runs to 15 residues. Germline CDR1 reads MNHEY; CDR2 reads SVGAGI. The ends lost 5 bases at V and 5 bases at J; junction bases unmatched: 8. CDR3 coding DNA: TGTGCCAGCAGTAGGAGGGACAGATTAAATGAAAAACTGTTTTTT. It encodes CASSRRDRLNEKLFF.

The V call is TRBV5-1, the J call TRBJ2-7, with no clear D. The V end was cut by 0 bases, the J end by 0 bases, with 7 bases between. Germline CDR1 is SGHRS and CDR2 is YFSETQ. The CDR3 is 14 residues long. The CDR3 region is CASSLVHASYEQYF. CDR3 bases: TGCGCCAGCAGCTTGGTACACGCCTCCTACGAGCAGTACTTC.

The V and J genes are TRBV6-5 and TRBJ1-1, with D possibly matching TRBD1 (6 bases). CDR1 and CDR2 (germline): MNHEY, SVGAGI. V dropped 7 bases and J dropped 1 base, with 13 bases sitting between them. The CDR3 runs to 14 residues. The CDR3 nucleotides read TGTGCCAGCAATTTTAGGACAGCGAACACTGAAGCTTTCTTT. It encodes CASNFRTANTEAFF.

The chain recombines TRBV7-2 with TRBJ1-2; possible D gene TRBD1, 5 bases. Trimming removed 2 bases from V and 7 bases from J, with 11 bases in between. The CDR3 sequence is 13 residues long. Per the germline V gene, CDR1 is SGHTA and CDR2 is FQGNSA. In nucleotides, the CDR3 is TGTGCCAGCAGCTTAATAGCGGGGACTGGCTACACCTTC. Amino acids: CASSLIAGTGYTF.

The chain carries TRBV6-5 and TRBJ1-3, with a tentative D call TRBD1 (5 bases). The length of the CDR3 is 13 residues. Germline V gene sequence: CDR1 MNHEY, CDR2 SVGAGI. The V gene lost 10 bases and the J gene lost 3 bases, with 13 bases spanning the gap. The CDR3 protein is CATIGGGGNTIYF. Here the CDR3 DNA reads TGTGCCACCATCGGCGGGGGTGGAAACACCATATATTTT.

This chain joins TRBV10-3 and TRBJ1-1; no firm D call. Germline V CDR1 and CDR2: ENHRY, SYGVKD. The CDR3 is 14 amino acids. Trimming stripped 4 bases from V and 0 bases from J, with 9 bases between. As DNA, the CDR3 is TGTGCCATCAGTGCTGTATCCTTGAACACTGAAGCTTTCTTT. Translating gives CAISAVSLNTEAFF.

The chain links TRBV5-6 to TRBJ2-1; tentatively, D is TRBD1 (6 bases). The CDR3 consists of 15 residues. CDR1 SGHDT and CDR2 YYEEEE come from the germline V gene. Trimming pared 2 bases from V and 0 bases from J, leaving 9 bases between. As DNA, the CDR3 is TGTGCCAGCAGCTTAAGAGGGGGCTCCTACAATGAGCAGTTCTTC. It specifies CASSLRGGSYNEQFF.

This chain connects TRBV12-3 or TRBV12-4 to TRBJ1-1; no clear D gene. With 4 bases removed from V and 4 bases from J, the gap between germline ends came to 10 bases. The CDR3 sequence is 13 residues long. CDR3 bases: TGTGCCAGCAGTTCTACTGATGGCACTGAAGCTTTCTTT. Its protein is CASSSTDGTEAFF.

The CDR3 DNA follows: TGTGCCAGCAGACGGGGGGGAGACTACAATGAGCAGTTCTTC. Residues: CASRRGGDYNEQFF. The rearrangement joins TRBV3-1 (or the pseudogene TRBV3-2) to TRBJ2-1, with 8 bases lining up with TRBD2. Looked up from germline, CDR1 is LGHDT and CDR2 is YNNKEL (reference sequence). After removal of 6 bases from V and 3 bases from J, the junction contained 4 bases not matched to a gene. This CDR3 has 14 amino acids.

V usage is TRBV6-1 and J usage is TRBJ1-1, with a tentative D call TRBD1 (6 bases). CDR1 is MNHNS, CDR2 SASEGT, per germline. Trimming pared 2 bases from V and 1 base from J, leaving 8 bases between. This CDR3 has 14 amino acids. The CDR3 loop is CASSERGGNTEAFF. Written as DNA, the CDR3 is TGTGCCAGCAGTGAAAGGGGGGGGAACACTGAAGCTTTCTTT.